These 2 T cell receptor beta chains originate from one sample sequenced in a study of cytomegalovirus exposure and HLA in healthy donors. Both 60 Vbeta primers and 13 Jbeta primers went into the PCR. Some clones are missing from TCRdb's copy, which holds only in-frame ones; the method was immunoSEQ multiplex PCR. The sample yields 130,000 to 150,000 clones, around 85% seen once. Sequenced material: PBMCs. Source of these receptors: a woman aged 25-40 years in good health and CMV-seronegative.

Turning to this clone: The junction shows a germline mismatch at one end, possibly a read error. This chain uses TRBV7-9 with TRBJ2-1, with TRBD1 matching over 8 bases. The length of the CDR3 is 17 residues. Looked up from germline, CDR1 is SEHNR and CDR2 is FQNEAQ (reference sequence). The CDR3 reads CSSSPPSPGQVWGEQFF. In DNA, the CDR3 is TGTTCCAGCAGCCCCCCGTCCCCGGGACAGGTCTGGGGTGAGCAGTTCTTC.

This clone was seen many times. This chain connects TRBV4-3 to TRBJ1-5, with D uncertain. In germline, CDR1 is LGHNA, CDR2 YSLEER. V lost 3 bases, J lost 1 base, and 4 bases lay in between. The CDR3 totals 13 residues. CDR3 DNA: TGCGCCAGCAGCCAGGGCAGCAATCAGCCCCAGCATTTT. Translated: CASSQGSNQPQHF.